The entry below gives a single T cell receptor (beta chain) sequence along with its context. Its antigen is unknown. Per-nucleotide qualities are absent, and no much larger clonotype sits a single base away. The entry originates in a study of cytomegalovirus exposure and HLA in healthy donors (dated by TCRdb to 2017 to 2019). Describing the broader study: According to a later analysis, one platform produced both the 120 validation repertoires and the 666 repertoires of the first cohort. The study aimed to test whether cataloging public T cell receptors could reveal signatures of past pathogen exposure. A separate validation cohort of about 110 different subjects was used in addition to the roughly 670-subject first cohort. The study combined high-throughput TCR immunosequencing, statistical association of individual TCRs with disease status, and machine learning to predict cytomegalovirus infection status. Here is what the overall study found, with its caveats: Most TCR sequences were seen in very few donors, while some public TCRs were found in many individuals. Subsequent analysis determined that TCRs grouped into clusters in the first cohort also showed a tendency toward co-occurrence across the 120 or so validation repertoires, and 85% to 95% of cluster scores exceeded 0. According to the authors, the approach could potentially be generalized to other disease states and immunological phenotypes. In vitro tests confirmed that a few of the cytomegalovirus-associated TCR beta chains recognize cytomegalovirus antigens. The study gave a list of 150 to 200 TCR beta chains associated with cytomegalovirus. The classifier was reported to diagnose cytomegalovirus status with high specificity and sensitivity in both the original cohort and the validation cohort. The validation cohort had no HLA typing available for a later analysis, so co-occurrence within that cohort was assessed over all 120 repertoires.

Cut back by 2 bases and 2 bases, the V and J ends lie 11 bases apart. CDR1 and CDR2, per the germline V gene, are MGHRA and YSYEKL. From the cysteine up to the phenylalanine, the CDR3 has a length of 15 residues. The read is trimmed to its CDR3 DNA, 45 bases read in frame from base 1. The donors belonged to the validation cohort of over a hundred subjects, which was separate from the approximately 680-subject first cohort. Receptor amplification or capture employed the immunoSEQ multiplex PCR assay. Processing in the source paper ran as follows. A statistical classification framework was built to diagnose cytomegalovirus status from the catalog of TCR beta chain sequences. This immuneACCESS table, as held by TCRdb, lists in-frame sequences with V and J called but not all clones. Of the missing ones, under half trace to an unresolved V gene in checked studies; the others have no known cause. That table furnishes V, J and clone size, whereas the DNA furnished D and trimming. The sample profile shows 250,000 to 300,000 clones; just over 85% of them were found once. Together, the top ten hold 0.95% to 1.1% of the sample.

Here the chain combines TRBV4-1 and TRBJ2-3; a tentative D call is TRBD1 (6 bases match). Sequencing used PBMCs. This clonotype originated in a woman aged 18-29 years in good health and CMV-seronegative. In nucleotides, the sequence is TGCGCCAGCAGCCAAAACAGGGTCCTCACAGATACGCAGTATTTT. The resulting protein is CASSQNRVLTDTQYF.